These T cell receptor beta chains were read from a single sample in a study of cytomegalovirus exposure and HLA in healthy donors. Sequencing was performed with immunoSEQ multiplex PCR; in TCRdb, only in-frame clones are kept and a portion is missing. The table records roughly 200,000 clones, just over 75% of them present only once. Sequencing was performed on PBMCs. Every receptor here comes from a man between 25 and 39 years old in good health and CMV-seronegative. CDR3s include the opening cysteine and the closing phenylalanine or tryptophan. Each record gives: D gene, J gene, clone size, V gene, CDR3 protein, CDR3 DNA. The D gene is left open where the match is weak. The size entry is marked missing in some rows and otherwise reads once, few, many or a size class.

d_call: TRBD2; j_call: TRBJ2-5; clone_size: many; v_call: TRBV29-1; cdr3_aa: CSGTSGVQETQYF; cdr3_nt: TGCAGCGGGACTAGCGGAGTTCAAGAGACCCAGTACTTC
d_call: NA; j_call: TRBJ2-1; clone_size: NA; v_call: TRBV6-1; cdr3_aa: CASKVGGNTYNEQFF; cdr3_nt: TGTGCCAGCAAGGTGGGCGGGAACACCTACAATGAGCAGTTCTTC
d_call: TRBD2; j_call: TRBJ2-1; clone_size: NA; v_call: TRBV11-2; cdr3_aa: CASSLGGSSYNEQFF; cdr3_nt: TGTGCCAGCAGCTTAGGCGGGAGCTCCTACAATGAGCAGTTCTTC
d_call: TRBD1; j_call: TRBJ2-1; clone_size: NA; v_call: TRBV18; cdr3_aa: CASSLYKTGLYNEQFF; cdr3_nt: TGTGCCAGCTCACTTTATAAGACAGGGTTATACAATGAGCAGTTCTTC
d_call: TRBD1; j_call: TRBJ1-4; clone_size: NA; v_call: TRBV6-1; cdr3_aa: CASRTGGVPEKLFF; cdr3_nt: TGTGCCAGCAGGACAGGGGGGGTTCCGGAAAAACTGTTTTTT
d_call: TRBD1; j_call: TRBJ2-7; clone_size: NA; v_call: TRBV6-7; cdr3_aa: CAGSSTDRGLSCEQYF; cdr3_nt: TGTGCCGGCAGCAGCACCGACAGGGGTCTCTCTTGCGAGCAGTACTTC
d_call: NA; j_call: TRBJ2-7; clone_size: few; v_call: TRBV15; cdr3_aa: CATSTNRVNEQYF; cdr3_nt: TGTGCCACCAGCACCAACAGGGTCAACGAGCAGTACTTC
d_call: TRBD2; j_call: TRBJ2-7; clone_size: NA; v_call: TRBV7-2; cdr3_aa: CASSFSLAGKNGEQYF; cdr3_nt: TGTGCCAGCAGCTTTAGCCTAGCGGGCAAAAACGGCGAGCAGTACTTC
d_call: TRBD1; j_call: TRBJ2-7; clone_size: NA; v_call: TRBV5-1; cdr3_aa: CASSSHGTGGYEQYF; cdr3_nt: TGCGCCAGCAGCTCTCACGGGACAGGGGGTTACGAGCAGTACTTC
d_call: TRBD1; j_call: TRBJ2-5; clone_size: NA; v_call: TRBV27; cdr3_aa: CASSLSVGGGETQYF; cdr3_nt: TGTGCCAGCAGTTTATCGGTAGGGGGCGGTGAGACCCAGTACTTC
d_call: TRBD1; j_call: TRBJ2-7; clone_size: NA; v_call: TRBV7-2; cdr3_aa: CASSLARTGWYEQYF; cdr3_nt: TGTGCCAGCAGCTTAGCGAGGACAGGGTGGTACGAGCAGTACTTC
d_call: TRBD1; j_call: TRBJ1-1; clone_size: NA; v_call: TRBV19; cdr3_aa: CASSISGTGGTEAFF; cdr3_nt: TGTGCCAGTAGTATATCAGGGACAGGGGGCACTGAAGCTTTCTTT
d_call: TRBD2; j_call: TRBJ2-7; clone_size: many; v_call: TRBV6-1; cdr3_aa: CASSEFGTSGYEQYF; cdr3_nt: TGTGCCAGCAGTGAGTTCGGGACTAGTGGTTACGAGCAGTACTTC
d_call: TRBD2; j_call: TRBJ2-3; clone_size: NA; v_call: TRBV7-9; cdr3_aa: CASSLRPSGGRRGTDTQYF; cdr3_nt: TGTGCCAGCAGCTTAAGGCCTAGCGGGGGGAGACGGGGCACAGATACGCAGTATTTT
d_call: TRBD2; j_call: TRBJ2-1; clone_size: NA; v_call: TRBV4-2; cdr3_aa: CASSQDRTSGRSSYNEQFF; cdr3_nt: TGTGCCAGCAGCCAGGACCGGACTAGCGGGAGAAGCTCCTACAATGAGCAGTTCTTC
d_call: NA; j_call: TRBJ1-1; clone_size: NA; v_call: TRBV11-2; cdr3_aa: CASSLTDFKRAFF; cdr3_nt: TGTGCCAGCAGCCTGACCGATTTCAAGCGAGCTTTCTTT
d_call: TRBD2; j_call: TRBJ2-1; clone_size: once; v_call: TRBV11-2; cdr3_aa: CASSLRLAGYNEQFF; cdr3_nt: TGTGCCAGCAGCTTAAGACTAGCGGGGTACAATGAGCAGTTCTTC
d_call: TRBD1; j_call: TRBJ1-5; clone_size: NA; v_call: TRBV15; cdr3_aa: CATSRGTGALSNQPQHF; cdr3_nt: TGTGCCACCAGCAGAGGGACAGGGGCCCTTAGCAATCAGCCCCAGCATTTT
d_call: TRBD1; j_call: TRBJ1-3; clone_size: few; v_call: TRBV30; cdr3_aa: CALGTGSGNTIYF; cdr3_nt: TGTGCCTTGGGGACAGGGAGTGGAAACACCATATATTTT
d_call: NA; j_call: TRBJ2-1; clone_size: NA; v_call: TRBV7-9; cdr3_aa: CASSLDNNEQFF; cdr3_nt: TGTGCCAGCAGCTTAGACAACAATGAGCAGTTCTTC
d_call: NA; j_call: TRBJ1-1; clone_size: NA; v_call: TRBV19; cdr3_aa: CASHTGNTEAFF; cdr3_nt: TGTGCCAGTCACACAGGGAACACTGAAGCTTTCTTT
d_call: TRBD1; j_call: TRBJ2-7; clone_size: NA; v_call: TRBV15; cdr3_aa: CATKKDRVGSYEQYF; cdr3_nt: TGTGCCACCAAAAAGGACAGGGTTGGCTCCTACGAGCAGTACTTC
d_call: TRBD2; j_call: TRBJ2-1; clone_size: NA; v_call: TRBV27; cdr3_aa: CASSPIAGGIYNEQFF; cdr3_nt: TGTGCCAGCAGTCCTATAGCGGGAGGGATCTACAATGAGCAGTTCTTC
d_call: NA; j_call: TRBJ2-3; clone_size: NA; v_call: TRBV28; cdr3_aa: CASSPSSGTDTQYF; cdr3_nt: TGTGCCAGCAGTCCATCGTCGGGCACAGATACGCAGTATTTT
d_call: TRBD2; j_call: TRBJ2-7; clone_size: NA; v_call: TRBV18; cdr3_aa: CASSPGTRSYEQYF; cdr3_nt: TGTGCCAGCTCACCAGGGACTAGGTCCTACGAGCAGTACTTC
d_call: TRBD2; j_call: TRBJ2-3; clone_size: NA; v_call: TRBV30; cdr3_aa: CAWSSGTSGISTDTQYF; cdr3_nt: TGTGCCTGGAGTTCCGGGACTAGCGGTATTAGCACAGATACGCAGTATTTT
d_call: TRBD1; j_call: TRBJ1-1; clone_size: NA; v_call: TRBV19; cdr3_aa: CASTRDRGGNTEAFF; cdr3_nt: TGTGCCAGTACCAGGGACAGGGGCGGGAATACTGAAGCTTTCTTT
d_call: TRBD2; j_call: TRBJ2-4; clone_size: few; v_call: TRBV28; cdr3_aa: CASPPTGLAGGGRAKNIQYF; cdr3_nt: TGTGCCAGCCCCCCCACAGGACTAGCGGGAGGGGGTAGGGCCAAAAACATTCAGTACTTC
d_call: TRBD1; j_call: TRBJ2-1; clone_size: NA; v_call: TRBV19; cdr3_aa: CASSITGGLEQFF; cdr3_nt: TGTGCCAGTAGTATCACAGGGGGCCTTGAGCAGTTCTTC
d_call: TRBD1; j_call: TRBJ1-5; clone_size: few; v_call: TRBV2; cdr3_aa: CASSATGDSNQPQHF; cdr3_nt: TGTGCCAGCAGTGCGACAGGGGATAGCAATCAGCCCCAGCATTTT
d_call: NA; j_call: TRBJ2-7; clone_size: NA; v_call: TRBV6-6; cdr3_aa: CASSYPPRAGTYEQYF; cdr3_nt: TGTGCCAGCAGTTACCCCCCGAGGGCCGGGACCTACGAGCAGTACTTC
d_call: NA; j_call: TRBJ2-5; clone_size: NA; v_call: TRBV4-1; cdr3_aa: CASSQVDLEETQYF; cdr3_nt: TGCGCCAGCAGCCAAGTTGACTTAGAAGAGACCCAGTACTTC